One and the same sample provided the 17 T cell receptor beta chains below, sequenced in a study of blood T cell repertoires in COVID-19 (dated by TCRdb to about 2020). The library was produced with the immunoSEQ multiplex PCR assay. TCRdb re-hosts the immuneACCESS table, in-frame sequences only. Its copies lack some clones; in the studies checked, an unresolved V gene accounts for under half of them, and the cause for the rest is not known. This sample is represented by some 240,000 clones; 84% of them were singletons. The ten most abundant clones make up approximately 4.3% of the sample. The source material was PBMCs or T cells enriched from blood (not recorded which). These receptors all stem from a man younger than 40 with acute COVID-19.

The genes are TRBV19 and TRBJ1-3; D remains unclear. The CDR3 runs 17 residues. Trimming left V 2 bases short and J 0 bases short, with 14 bases between. Germline V lookup: CDR1 LNHDA, CDR2 SQIVND (reference sequence). Here the CDR3 reads CASSIHSDTTSGNTIYF. CDR3 sequence (DNA): TGTGCCAGTAGTATACATTCCGACACAACCTCTGGAAACACCATATATTTT.

The rearrangement uses TRBV6-5 and TRBJ1-3, with 8 bases fitting TRBD1. Germline-derived CDR1 and CDR2 are MNHEY and SVGAGI. There are 12 residues in the CDR3. Unmatched junction bases numbered 6, after V lost 5 bases and J lost 12 bases. The CDR3 loop is CASSPGQGRIYF. DNA for the CDR3: TGTGCCAGCAGTCCAGGACAGGGACGCATATATTTT.

The chain recombines TRBV29-1 with TRBJ2-2; 8 bases fit TRBD1. The CDR3 contains 13 residues. CDR1 is SQVTM, CDR2 ANQGSEA, per germline. V lost 8 bases, J lost 5 bases, and 7 bases stayed unmatched. The CDR3 DNA reads as TGCAGCTCCAGGACAGGGTGGACCGGGGAGCTGTTTTTT. Encoded protein: CSSRTGWTGELFF.

Comments on this clone: At the DNA level, this CDR3 is encoded by other sequences in the same sample as well. The CDR3 region is CASSLTGGSYGYTF. The CDR3 nucleotides are TGCGCCAGCAGCTTGACAGGGGGTAGTTATGGCTACACCTTC. The rearrangement links TRBV5-1 to TRBJ1-2; TRBD1 matches at 8 bases. Germline values: CDR1 SGHRS, CDR2 YFSETQ. The junction had 4 bases not matched to a gene; V was cut back by 1 base and J by 5 bases. This CDR3 region has 14 residues.

This chain joins TRBV2 and TRBJ1-2; D perhaps matches TRBD1 (6 bases). CDR3 length equals 14 residues. The V gene's germline CDR1 is SNHLY and CDR2 FYNNEI. V was cut by 6 bases and J by 8 bases, with 19 bases left in between. CDR3 nucleotide sequence: TGTGCCAGCAGGCCTTCAGGGGCGGGAGGAGGCTACACCTTC. Protein: CASRPSGAGGGYTF.

This sequence joins TRBV7-8 and TRBJ1-4; possible D gene TRBD1, 6 bases. Germline CDR1 is SGHVS and CDR2 is FQNEAQ. The CDR3 is made up of 15 amino acids. Trimming stripped 5 bases from V and 5 bases from J, with 15 bases between. CDR3: CASSPPNRENEKLFF. As DNA, the CDR3 is TGTGCCAGCAGCCCTCCGAACAGGGAGAATGAAAAACTGTTTTTT.

The rearrangement joins TRBV7-9 to TRBJ1-2; 9 bases map to TRBD1. Trimming took 5 bases from V and 5 from J; bases not matched to a gene: 6. Germline V lookup: CDR1 SEHNR, CDR2 FQNEAQ (reference sequence). The CDR3 loop spans 14 amino acids. CDR3: CASSQRQGEYGYTF. The CDR3 bases are TGTGCCAGCAGCCAGCGACAGGGGGAATATGGCTACACCTTC.

The chain combines TRBV6-5 with TRBJ1-4, with 10 bases lining up with TRBD1. The CDR3 runs 14 residues. Losses at the gene ends were 6 bases for V and 10 bases for J; bases not matched to a gene: 8. Germline loops: CDR1 MNHEY, CDR2 SVGAGI. CDR3 protein: CASRTTGGPGKLFF. CDR3 nucleotide sequence: TGTGCCAGCAGAACGACAGGGGGCCCTGGAAAACTGTTTTTT.

This chain joins TRBV4-1 and TRBJ1-2; D gene uncertain. The CDR3 spans 15 residues. The ends were cut back, 0 bases at V and 5 bases at J, with 13 bases in the middle. Per germline, CDR1 MGHRA and CDR2 YSYEKL. The CDR3 sequence is CASSQDAGGYYGYTF. CDR3 coding DNA: TGCGCCAGCAGCCAAGATGCTGGAGGGTATTATGGCTACACCTTC.

The CDR3 DNA reads TGTGCCAGCACTCATTCCGGGACAGGGAATATTTACGGCGAGCAGTACGTC. Its protein product is CASTHSGTGNIYGEQYV. The chain recombines TRBV5-8 with TRBJ2-7, with 9 bases lining up with TRBD1. The CDR3 has 17 amino acids. The germline gives CDR1 SGHTS, CDR2 YDEGEE. With V trimmed by 6 bases and J by 6 bases, 19 bases remained unmatched.

J is TRBJ2-1 and V is TRBV5-1; TRBD1 is a possible D gene (5 bases). Germline V gives CDR1 SGHRS, CDR2 YFSETQ. V lost 1 base and J lost 6, with 11 bases in between. This CDR3 contains 14 residues. The CDR3 sequence: CASSLQTVPNEQFF. CDR3 DNA: TGCGCCAGCAGCTTGCAGACAGTACCCAATGAGCAGTTCTTC.

V and J are TRBV9 and TRBJ2-2, with D unclear. Germline V CDR1 and CDR2: SGDLS, YYNGEE. V was cut by 3 bases and J by 1 base, with 13 bases left in between. The CDR3 extends over 16 amino acids. The CDR3 here is CASSEPPSMNTGELFF. CDR3 coding DNA: TGTGCCAGCAGCGAGCCGCCGAGCATGAACACCGGGGAGCTGTTTTTT.

A remark on this clone: An end of the junction does not agree with germline; a read error may underlie this. The chain couples TRBV5-1 to TRBJ2-1; D is possibly TRBD2 (7 bases). The CDR3 is 16 residues long. Per the germline V gene, CDR1 is SGHRS and CDR2 is YFSETQ. CDR3 sequence reads: CASSPRGGLNYNEQFF. The CDR3 DNA sequence: TGTGCCAGCAGCCCAAGGGGGGGACTCAACTACAATGAGCAGTTCTTC.

J is TRBJ2-2 and V is TRBV19, with TRBD1 identical over 7 bases. The CDR3 consists of 13 residues. Germline V lookup: CDR1 LNHDA, CDR2 SQIVND (reference sequence). V lost 11 bases to trimming and J lost 4 bases; unmatched junction nucleotides: 7. The CDR3 bases are TGTGCCGGACGGGACAGAATCACCGGGGAGCTGTTTTTT. It encodes CAGRDRITGELFF. The full variable domain, completed using reference TRBV19 and TRBJ2-2, is DGGITQSPKYLFRKEGQNVTLSCEQNLNHDAMYWYRQDPGQGLRLIYYSQIVNDFQKGDIAEGYSVSREKKESFPLTVTSAQKNPTAFYLCAGRDRITGELFFGEGSRLTVL.

The sample holds one count of this clone. CDR3 in amino acids: CASSFRIGQGISSYNEQFF. The CDR3 nucleotides read TGTGCCAGCAGCTTCCGGATAGGACAGGGAATTAGCTCCTACAATGAGCAGTTCTTC. The chain recombines TRBV7-2 with TRBJ2-1; 8 positions match TRBD1. This CDR3 has 19 residues. Germline lookup yields CDR1 SGHTA and CDR2 FQGNSA. V trimming: 3 bases; J trimming: 0 bases; junction bases outside the gene matches: 13.

The rearrangement links TRBV29-1 to TRBJ1-2; tentatively, D is TRBD1 (5 bases). The length of the CDR3 is 14 residues. From germline, CDR1 is SQVTM and CDR2 ANQGSEA. V gave up 6 bases and J gave up 8 bases, with 22 bases separating them. CDR3 sequence reads: CSVGRRGSVGGYTF. The CDR3 nucleotides are TGCAGCGTGGGTAGGAGGGGATCGGTGGGAGGCTACACCTTC.

The chain recombines TRBV5-1 with TRBJ2-2; 10 nucleotides line up with TRBD1. The CDR3 runs 17 residues. Germline lookup yields CDR1 SGHRS and CDR2 YFSETQ. V was pared by 0 bases and J by 7 bases, with 9 bases of the junction left unmatched. This chain's CDR3 is CASSLVVTGGRNGELFF. CDR3 in DNA: TGCGCCAGCAGCTTGGTAGTGACAGGGGGCAGGAACGGGGAGCTGTTTTTT.